Shown below are 24 T cell receptor beta chains from a single sample sequenced in a study of T cell changes during pregnancy in multiple sclerosis. TCRdb's copy holds only in-frame clones and misses some; the assay was immunoSEQ multiplex PCR. In the table there are approximately 73,000 clones, roughly 92% of which are singletons. Specimen: CD4+ T cells from peripheral blood mononuclear cells, collected before pregnancy. These TCRs come from a female donor with multiple sclerosis, enrolled in a pregnancy study.

The chain couples TRBV6-5 to TRBJ2-1; TRBD2 matches at 14 bases. The junction had 3 bases not matched to a gene; V was cut back by 5 bases and J by 9 bases. Germline-derived CDR1 and CDR2 are MNHEY and SVGAGI. The CDR3 runs 14 residues. In DNA, the CDR3 is TGTGCCAGCAGTACCGGGACTAGCGGGAGTGAGCAGTTCTTC. Its translation is CASSTGTSGSEQFF.

This chain links TRBV9 with TRBJ2-5, with TRBD1 matching over 7 bases. Germline loops: CDR1 SGDLS, CDR2 YYNGEE. The CDR3 length is 13 residues. V trimming: 7 bases; J trimming: 2 bases; junction bases outside the gene matches: 5. The CDR3 sequence is CASGRQGQETQYF. The CDR3 DNA reads as TGTGCCAGCGGCAGACAGGGACAAGAGACCCAGTACTTC.

The DNA for the CDR3 is TGTGCCAGCAGCTTATGGGGACAGGGGACAGATACGCAGTATTTT. It yields the protein CASSLWGQGTDTQYF. The chain links TRBV7-3 to TRBJ2-3, with 10 positions matching TRBD1. The CDR3 spans 15 residues. Germline trimming cut 2 bases from V and 3 bases from J; bases unmatched to any gene: 2. CDR1 is SGHTA, CDR2 FQGTGA, per germline.

This chain connects TRBV7-9 to TRBJ1-3, with unresolved D. This CDR3 region has 14 residues. V lost 1 base and J lost 6, with 10 bases in between. CDR1 is SEHNR and CDR2 is FQNEAQ in the germline V gene (reference sequence). DNA for the CDR3: TGTGCCAGCAGCTTAGTAAAGGAGAAAAACACCATATATTTT. Its translation is CASSLVKEKNTIYF.

The V call is TRBV19, the J call TRBJ2-7; 7 nucleotides align to TRBD1. V dropped 8 bases and J dropped 4; count of bases not matched to a gene: 8. The germline V gene encodes CDR1 LNHDA and CDR2 SQIVND (reference sequence). The CDR3 is 13 amino acids. The CDR3 sequence: CASPGQKTYEQYF. For the CDR3, the DNA is TGTGCCAGTCCGGGACAGAAAACTTACGAGCAGTACTTC.

This clone has just one count. The rearrangement uses TRBV19 and TRBJ1-2; maybe TRBD1 (5 bases). CDR3 length equals 14 residues. Per the germline V gene, CDR1 is LNHDA and CDR2 is SQIVND (reference sequence). Between the trimmed V and J ends, which lost 1 base and 0 bases, there was a span of 6 bases. For the CDR3, the DNA is TGTGCCAGTAGTATAGGACAGACTAACTATGGCTACACCTTC. This gives the protein CASSIGQTNYGYTF.

The V call is TRBV7-3, the J call TRBJ2-3; TRBD2 matches 7 bases. CDR1 and CDR2 from the germline V gene are SGHTA and FQGTGA. Trimming took 2 bases from V and 0 from J; bases not matched to a gene: 8. This CDR3 has 17 residues. The CDR3, as DNA: TGTGCCAGCAGCTTATTGTCAGCGGGGACGAGCACAGATACGCAGTATTTT. Translated, it gives CASSLLSAGTSTDTQYF.

The rearrangement uses TRBV6-1 and TRBJ2-3; TRBD2 matches 7 bases. Trimming cost V 4 bases and J 0 bases; bases outside gene matches: 4. The CDR3 sequence is 15 residues long. Germline lookup yields CDR1 MNHNS and CDR2 SASEGT. DNA for the CDR3: TGTGCCAGCAGTGCCCTAGCGGTTAGCACAGATACGCAGTATTTT. Residues: CASSALAVSTDTQYF.

The chain is built from TRBV6-1 and TRBJ1-1; maybe TRBD1 (5 bases). V lost 4 bases to trimming and J lost 4 bases, with 10 bases between them. CDR3 length equals 13 residues. CDR1 and CDR2 (germline): MNHNS, SASEGT. The CDR3 spells CASSGGRGTEAFF. CDR3 DNA: TGTGCCAGCAGTGGAGGAAGGGGCACTGAAGCTTTCTTT.

In nucleotides, the CDR3 is TGTGCCAGCAGTTACTCTCACGTAGAACGAAACAAACTGTTTTTT. Its protein product is CASSYSHVERNKLFF. This rearrangement joins TRBV6-5 to TRBJ1-4; D remains ambiguous. CDR3 length equals 15 residues. The germline gives CDR1 MNHEY, CDR2 SVGAGI. Trimming shortened V by 0 bases and J by 11 bases, and 16 bases separated the two germline ends.

The V call is TRBV7-6, the J call TRBJ2-2; 10 bases are a match to TRBD2. The germline V gene has CDR1 SGHVS and CDR2 FNYEAQ. The ends lost 5 bases at V and 2 bases at J; junction bases unmatched: 17. The CDR3 length is 20 residues. The CDR3 DNA reads as TGTGCCAGCAGCGCCCTCCCGGATGCTAGCGGGAGAGTTAACACCGGGGAGCTGTTTTTT. It specifies CASSALPDASGRVNTGELFF.

The rearrangement links TRBV9 to TRBJ1-2, with D tentatively TRBD1 (6 bases). The CDR3 totals 16 residues. V was trimmed by 0 bases and J by 6 bases, leaving 18 bases between them. Looked up from germline, CDR1 is SGDLS and CDR2 is YYNGEE. CDR3 protein: CASSVGPTGRSDGYTF. As DNA, the CDR3 is TGTGCCAGCAGCGTAGGCCCGACAGGCCGTTCGGATGGCTACACCTTC.

This clone has a single count. V is TRBV7-3 and J is TRBJ2-1, with 8 positions matching TRBD2. Germline values: CDR1 SGHTA, CDR2 FQGTGA. CDR3 length: 16 residues. Unmatched junction bases numbered 7, after V lost 5 bases and J lost 1 base. The CDR3 DNA follows: TGTGCCAGCAGCAAGTTAGCGGGATCGTCCTACAATGAGCAGTTCTTC. As protein: CASSKLAGSSYNEQFF. Full variable domain (outside the CDR3, taken from reference TRBV7-3 and TRBJ2-1): GAGVSQTPSNKVTEKGKYVELRCDPISGHTALYWYRQSLGQGPEFLIYFQGTGAADDSGLPNDRFFAVRPEGSVSTLKIQRTERGDSAVYLCASSKLAGSSYNEQFFGPGTRLTVL.

The rearrangement joins TRBV6-5 to TRBJ1-2; 8 nucleotides align to TRBD1. With V trimmed by 0 bases and J by 0 bases, 0 bases remained unmatched. CDR1 and CDR2 (germline): MNHEY, SVGAGI. The CDR3 runs to 15 residues. CDR3 in amino acids: CASSYSGQANYGYTF. DNA for the CDR3: TGTGCCAGCAGTTACTCGGGACAGGCTAACTATGGCTACACCTTC.

This clone was seen just once. V is TRBV6-6 and J is TRBJ2-7; TRBD2 might be the D (5 bases). The V and J ends lost 5 bases and 1 base respectively, with 15 bases between them. The V gene's germline CDR1 is MNHNY and CDR2 SVGAGI (reference sequence). The CDR3 runs to 15 residues. The CDR3 spells CASSPRELGSYEQYF. The CDR3 DNA follows: TGTGCCAGCAGTCCGAGGGAGTTGGGATCCTACGAGCAGTACTTC.

This clone was recorded only once. This sequence joins TRBV16 and TRBJ2-3, with TRBD2 identical over 9 bases. V was pared by 4 bases and J by 7 bases, with 6 bases of the junction left unmatched. The germline V gene encodes CDR1 KGHSY and CDR2 FQNENV. The CDR3 spans 14 residues. CDR3 in DNA: TGTGCCAGCAGCCCGCTCGGGACTAGCAATACGCAGTATTTT. This sequence encodes CASSPLGTSNTQYF.

This chain links TRBV7-6 with TRBJ2-3; D is undetermined. With 1 base removed from V and 4 bases from J, the gap between germline ends came to 9 bases. Germline CDR1 reads SGHVS; CDR2 reads FNYEAQ. The CDR3 is made up of 14 amino acids. CDR3 in DNA: TGTGCCAGCAGCTTAGGGGCAGACCCAGATACGCAGTATTTT. Its translation is CASSLGADPDTQYF.

The chain uses TRBV28 and TRBJ2-6; D unresolved. V was cut by 2 bases and J by 0 bases, with 2 bases left in between. CDR3 length: 14 amino acids. The germline gives CDR1 MDHEN, CDR2 SYDVKM. This chain's CDR3 is CASSLRSGANVLTF. In nucleotides, the CDR3 is TGTGCCAGCAGTTTACGCTCTGGGGCCAACGTCCTGACTTTC.

The rearrangement uses TRBV6-1 and TRBJ1-4; TRBD1 matches at 7 bases. Per germline, CDR1 MNHNS and CDR2 SASEGT. CDR3 size: 16 residues. V shed 2 bases and J 7 bases; nucleotides not matched to a gene: 10. CDR3 amino acids: CASSENRQGGAEKLFF. The CDR3 bases are TGTGCCAGCAGTGAAAACAGACAGGGAGGTGCTGAAAAACTGTTTTTT.

DNA of the CDR3: TGTGCCAGTAGTATAGGAATGGGGGCGCTAACCGGGGAGCTGTTTTTT. Encoded protein: CASSIGMGALTGELFF. The chain is built from TRBV19 and TRBJ2-2, with TRBD1 as a possible D gene (6 bases). The CDR3 length is 16 residues. V lost 1 base and J lost 5, with 14 bases in between. Germline CDR1 LNHDA, CDR2 SQIVND (reference sequence).

V and J are TRBV19 and TRBJ1-1; the match to TRBD1 covers 11 bases. Germline CDR1 is LNHDA and CDR2 is SQIVND (reference sequence). The V and J ends lost 9 bases and 2 bases, in that order; junction bases with no gene match: 11. The CDR3 loop spans 16 amino acids. DNA for the CDR3: TGTGCCAGCCGGGGGAGGACAGGGGGCAGAAACACTGAAGCTTTCTTT. This gives the protein CASRGRTGGRNTEAFF.

The genes are TRBV9 and TRBJ2-7; 8 nucleotides match TRBD2. The J segment lost 2 bases and the V segment lost 3 bases, leaving 7 bases of the junction unmatched. The CDR3 has 15 residues. Germline-derived CDR1 and CDR2 are SGDLS and YYNGEE. CDR3 region: CASSATGTRAYEQYF. Written as DNA, the CDR3 is TGTGCCAGCAGCGCAACCGGGACTAGAGCCTACGAGCAGTACTTC.

The V gene is TRBV6-5, the J gene TRBJ1-1; 8 nucleotides match TRBD1. Unmatched junction bases numbered 5, after V lost 6 bases and J lost 5 bases. This CDR3 comprises 13 residues. Germline CDR1 and CDR2: MNHEY and SVGAGI. The CDR3 bases are TGTGCCAGCAGGAATGACAGGGGTACTGAAGCTTTCTTT. It specifies CASRNDRGTEAFF.

This rearrangement joins TRBV9 to TRBJ2-2; TRBD1 might be the D (6 bases). Trimming stripped 5 bases from V and 8 bases from J, with 13 bases between. The germline V gene has CDR1 SGDLS and CDR2 YYNGEE. The CDR3 covers 13 residues. In nucleotides, the CDR3 is TGTGCCAGCAGTGAACAGGGACCGGGGGAGCTGTTTTTT. It encodes CASSEQGPGELFF.